The clone carrying this TCR beta chain was seen many times. Its antigen is undetermined. The data were taken from a study of T cell repertoires in cytomegalovirus infection. Study-wide background: Matching HLA type, along with CMV infection, was indicated by public TCR beta signatures.

Whole-study findings and limits: The ex vivo response was dominated by HLA-C-restricted CMV-specific TCR beta clonotypes. Of the TCR beta families, the public ones yielded a cumulative frequency that identified carriers of CMV plus the relevant HLA.

The germline V and J ends were trimmed by 5 bases and 2 bases, with 6 bases remaining between them. This CDR3 has 12 residues. CDR1 and CDR2 from the germline V gene are SGHVS and FQNEAQ. Each CDR3 protein is one row after TCRdb ran MiXCR on the reads. The table includes around 530,000 distinct CDR3 sequences, less than 30% detected once. Sequences were obtained from PBMCs. The clonotype comes from a human donor in good health (CMV status not recorded). Some clones in this sample may be carry-over from other donors' samples. J is TRBJ1-1 and V is TRBV7-8; D not resolved. The CDR3: CASSQPNTEAFF. Written as DNA, the CDR3 is TGTGCCAGCAGCCAACCAAACACTGAAGCTTTCTTT.